One sample yielded the 30 T cell receptor beta chains listed below, sequenced in a study of T cell changes during pregnancy in multiple sclerosis. Here immunoSEQ multiplex PCR was the method, and the copy in TCRdb shows in-frame clones only, minus some. Of 45,000 to 50,000 clones listed, more than 90% are singletons. Sequenced material: CD8+ T cells from peripheral blood mononuclear cells, taken after pregnancy. The receptor source for this set is a female donor with multiple sclerosis, enrolled in a pregnancy study.

The rearrangement links TRBV4-3 to TRBJ1-4, with D perhaps matching TRBD1 (6 bases). Trimming left V 3 bases short and J 0 bases short, with 20 bases between. From germline, CDR1 is LGHNA and CDR2 YSLEER. CDR3 length: 19 residues. This chain's CDR3 is CASSQGTTGIPSTNEKLFF. CDR3 in DNA: TGCGCCAGCAGCCAGGGGACTACAGGGATTCCGTCAACTAATGAAAAACTGTTTTTT.

The V call is TRBV11-2, the J call TRBJ2-7; perhaps TRBD1 as D (8 bases). Germline V CDR1 and CDR2: SGHAT, FQNNGV. This CDR3 contains 16 residues. V was shortened by 4 bases and J by 7 bases, with 23 bases between the two germline ends. Here the CDR3 reads CASSSRAGQASGEQYF. CDR3 bases: TGTGCCAGCAGCTCCCGAGCGGGACAGGCAAGCGGTGAGCAGTACTTC.

The rearrangement joins TRBV2 to TRBJ2-7, with unresolved D. Germline values: CDR1 SNHLY, CDR2 FYNNEI. The CDR3 consists of 12 residues. Trimming took off 6 bases at V and 6 bases at J, with 12 bases between the two ends. CDR3 amino acids: CASSVAPGEQYF. CDR3 sequence (DNA): TGTGCCAGCAGCGTAGCCCCGGGCGAGCAGTACTTC.

This chain joins TRBV27 and TRBJ2-1; TRBD2 is a possible D gene (6 bases). CDR1 and CDR2 from the germline V gene are MNHEY and SMNVEV (reference sequence). The V end lost 8 bases, the J end lost 0 bases, and 11 bases lay between the germline ends. The CDR3 has 14 residues. The CDR3 spells CASSVADSYNEQFF. CDR3 DNA: TGTGCCAGCTCTGTAGCGGACTCCTACAATGAGCAGTTCTTC.

This clone was picked up one time. The gene calls are TRBV11-3 and TRBJ2-2, with TRBD1 identical over 8 bases. J was trimmed by 3 bases and V by 4 bases; bases with no gene match: 4. The CDR3 length is 15 residues. Germline CDR1 SGHNT, CDR2 YENEEA. CDR3 residues: CASSSGQGYTGELFF. CDR3 bases: TGTGCCAGCAGCTCCGGACAGGGTTACACCGGGGAGCTGTTTTTT. The full variable domain, rest sourced from reference TRBV11-3 and TRBJ2-2, is EAGVVQSPRYKIIEKKQPVAFWCNPISGHNTLYWYLQNLGQGPELLIRYENEEAVDDSQLPKDRFSAERLKGVDSTLKIQPAELGDSAVYLCASSSGQGYTGELFFGEGSRLTVL.

This clone has only one observation. The chain carries TRBV19 and TRBJ2-1, with D possibly matching TRBD1 (5 bases). Trimming pared 8 bases from V and 0 bases from J, leaving 11 bases between. This CDR3 has 14 amino acids. Germline CDR1 is LNHDA and CDR2 is SQIVND (reference sequence). This chain's CDR3 is CASEDKSSYNEQFF. The CDR3 nucleotides are TGTGCCAGTGAGGACAAGAGCTCCTACAATGAGCAGTTCTTC.

The chain combines TRBV19 with TRBJ2-7, with D possibly matching TRBD2 (6 bases). The germline gives CDR1 LNHDA, CDR2 SQIVND (reference sequence). V lost 2 bases and J lost 3, with 8 bases in between. This CDR3 has 13 amino acids. CDR3 sequence (DNA): TGTGCCAGTAGTATACGGGGGATCTACGAGCAGTACTTC. As protein: CASSIRGIYEQYF.

The genes are TRBV6-5 and TRBJ1-2; possible D gene TRBD1, 5 bases. The CDR3 totals 14 residues. Germline V gene data show CDR1 as MNHEY and CDR2 as SVGAGI. Trimming removed 0 bases at V and 6 bases at J, with 11 bases between. CDR3 residues: CASSYSYGGDGYTF. The CDR3 DNA is TGTGCCAGCAGTTACTCTTACGGGGGGGATGGCTACACCTTC.

The chain employs TRBV6-6 and TRBJ2-1; 9 positions match TRBD2. V shed 6 bases, J shed 7 bases, and the junction held 10 bases outside the gene matches. From germline, CDR1 is MNHNY and CDR2 SVGAGI (reference sequence). The CDR3 sequence is 15 residues long. The CDR3 is CASRLGSGLANEQFF. CDR3 in DNA: TGTGCCAGCAGACTAGGGTCCGGACTAGCGAATGAGCAGTTCTTC.

In DNA, the CDR3 is TGTGCCTCCAGACCCCTAGGGGAAGATGGCTACACCTTC. This gives the protein CASRPLGEDGYTF. This rearrangement joins TRBV10-3 to TRBJ1-2; D perhaps matches TRBD1 (5 bases). With 11 bases removed from V and 6 bases from J, the gap between germline ends came to 19 bases. Germline V gives CDR1 ENHRY, CDR2 SYGVKD. The CDR3 totals 13 residues.

The chain recombines TRBV10-3 with TRBJ2-5; 8 nucleotides align to TRBD2. CDR3 size: 22 residues. The junction had 28 bases not matched to a gene; V was cut back by 6 bases and J by 1 base. The germline gives CDR1 ENHRY, CDR2 SYGVKD. CDR3 loop: CAIREIVPYRPVPLAVQETQYF. The CDR3 coding sequence is TGTGCCATCAGGGAGATAGTACCTTACCGGCCCGTGCCACTAGCGGTCCAAGAGACCCAGTACTTC.

The rearrangement uses TRBV7-9 and TRBJ1-5; D gene unclear. V dropped 5 bases and J dropped 4 bases, with 6 bases sitting between them. Per germline, CDR1 SEHNR and CDR2 FQNEAQ (reference sequence). This CDR3 contains 12 residues. The CDR3 region is CASSPVNQPQHF. CDR3 bases: TGTGCCAGCAGCCCAGTTAATCAGCCCCAGCATTTT.

V gene TRBV5-6 combines with J gene TRBJ2-7; 12 positions agree with TRBD1. V was clipped by 4 bases and J by 6 bases; unmatched bases: 5. The germline V gene has CDR1 SGHDT and CDR2 YYEEEE. The CDR3 is 14 amino acids. The CDR3: CASSVGQGAIEQYF. The DNA for the CDR3 is TGTGCCAGCAGCGTGGGACAGGGGGCTATCGAGCAGTACTTC. Variable domain in full (rest from reference TRBV5-6 and TRBJ2-7): DAGVTQSPTHLIKTRGQQVTLRCSPKSGHDTVSWYQQALGQGPQFIFQYYEEEERQRGNFPDRFSGHQFPNYSSELNVNALLLGDSALYLCASSVGQGAIEQYFGPGTRLTVT.

This clone occurred once. The chain recombines TRBV19 with TRBJ1-5; 8 bases map to TRBD1. The V segment lost 4 bases and the J segment 0 bases; nucleotides outside the gene matches: 20. From germline, CDR1 is LNHDA and CDR2 SQIVND (reference sequence). The CDR3 runs to 21 residues. The CDR3 here is CASSTPYGLQGVKYSNQPQHF. The CDR3 nucleotides are TGTGCCAGTAGTACTCCTTACGGTTTACAGGGGGTGAAATATAGCAATCAGCCCCAGCATTTT. Full variable domain (missing parts from reference TRBV19 and TRBJ1-5): DGGITQSPKYLFRKEGQNVTLSCEQNLNHDAMYWYRQDPGQGLRLIYYSQIVNDFQKGDIAEGYSVSREKKESFPLTVTSAQKNPTAFYLCASSTPYGLQGVKYSNQPQHFGDGTRLSIL.

This sequence joins TRBV19 and TRBJ2-1; 11 bases are shared with TRBD1. J was trimmed by 3 bases and V by 6 bases; bases with no gene match: 4. CDR3 size: 15 residues. Germline-derived CDR1 and CDR2 are LNHDA and SQIVND (reference sequence). The DNA for the CDR3 is TGTGCCAGTAGCTCCGGGACAGGGGGCTACAATGAGCAGTTCTTC. Translation gives CASSSGTGGYNEQFF.

The chain has TRBV18 and TRBJ1-6; D gene ambiguous. This CDR3 has 13 amino acids. Trimming left V 5 bases short and J 5 bases short, with 7 bases between. Per the germline V gene, CDR1 is KGHSH and CDR2 is LQKENI. DNA of the CDR3: TGTGCCAGCTCAGCCAGGAATAATTCACCCCTCCACTTT. Translation: CASSARNNSPLHF.

In regard to this clone: A junction boundary mismatches the germline segment, possibly from a read error. The chain couples TRBV2 to TRBJ1-3; D unresolved. This CDR3 region has 15 residues. Germline V gives CDR1 SNHLY, CDR2 FYNNEI. CDR3 protein: CASSEDTSSGNTIYF. The CDR3 nucleotides are TGTGCCAGCAGCGAAGACACTAGCTCTGGAAACACCATATATTTT.

The chain employs TRBV27 and TRBJ2-7, with D possibly TRBD1 on 5 matching bases. Deletions cut 6 bases from V and 5 bases from J, with 11 bases between. This CDR3 is 12 amino acids long. The germline V gene encodes CDR1 MNHEY and CDR2 SMNVEV (reference sequence). The CDR3 loop is CASRRQGDEQYF. The CDR3 region has the DNA TGTGCCAGCAGGAGGCAGGGCGACGAGCAGTACTTC.

This clone was found once. This CDR3 is CASSFSGTGEDYEQYF. CDR3 nucleotides: TGTGCCAGCAGCTTCTCCGGGACAGGGGAGGACTACGAGCAGTACTTC. This sequence joins TRBV5-6 and TRBJ2-7; TRBD1 aligns across 10 bases. Germline values: CDR1 SGHDT, CDR2 YYEEEE. J lost 3 bases, V lost 2 bases, and 8 bases had no gene match. CDR3 length equals 16 residues.

V and J are TRBV19 and TRBJ2-1; 9 bases match TRBD2. The ends lost 6 bases at V and 6 bases at J; junction bases unmatched: 9. CDR1 LNHDA and CDR2 SQIVND come from the germline V gene (reference sequence). There are 15 residues in the CDR3. In DNA, the CDR3 is TGTGCCAGTAGGCGGGAGGGCAGCTTTGCCAATGAGCAGTTCTTC. It is translated as CASRREGSFANEQFF.

The V and J genes are TRBV19 and TRBJ1-4; D uncertain. The CDR3 runs 13 residues. CDR1 and CDR2 from the germline V gene are LNHDA and SQIVND (reference sequence). The V gene lost 1 base and the J gene lost 8 bases, with 8 bases spanning the gap. The CDR3 region has the DNA TGTGCCAGTAGTATAGCCCTCCTGGAAAAACTGTTTTTT. Its protein is CASSIALLEKLFF.

The chain has TRBV6-6 and TRBJ2-2; TRBD1 aligns across 8 bases. Germline V gene sequence: CDR1 MNHNY, CDR2 SVGAGI (reference sequence). Trimming cost V 6 bases and J 4 bases; bases outside gene matches: 4. The CDR3 contains 14 residues. CDR3 DNA: TGTGCCAGCAGCGTGGACAGGGTCACCGGGGAGCTGTTTTTT. Amino acid sequence: CASSVDRVTGELFF.

The rearrangement uses TRBV7-2 and TRBJ1-1, with TRBD1 identical over 9 bases. CDR1 SGHTA and CDR2 FQGNSA come from the germline V gene. The V segment lost 2 bases and the J segment 6 bases; nucleotides outside the gene matches: 13. The CDR3 loop spans 17 amino acids. The CDR3 DNA sequence: TGTGCCAGCAGCTTAATAGCGGACAGGGGCCCTAGGGCTGAAGCTTTCTTT. Amino acids: CASSLIADRGPRAEAFF.

In this sample, this clone turned up a few times. The chain employs TRBV7-2 and TRBJ1-2; D unresolved. Germline V gene lookup returns CDR1 SGHTA and CDR2 FQGNSA. The V and J ends lost 5 bases and 9 bases respectively, with 19 bases between them. This CDR3 region has 14 residues. The CDR3, as DNA: TGTGCCAGCAGCACACTTGGGAGCCGGGGTAGCTACACCTTC. This sequence encodes CASSTLGSRGSYTF.

The gene calls are TRBV10-2 and TRBJ1-3; D is unclear. Germline lookup yields CDR1 WSHSY and CDR2 SAAADI. The CDR3 is made up of 16 amino acids. V lost 3 bases to trimming and J lost 0 bases, with 12 bases between them. The CDR3 loop is CASSETTGYSGNTIYF. The CDR3 DNA is TGCGCCAGCAGTGAAACGACGGGTTACTCTGGAAACACCATATATTTT.

This sequence joins TRBV5-8 and TRBJ2-2; D may be TRBD2 (6 bases). V gave up 0 bases and J gave up 6 bases, with 15 bases separating them. This CDR3 is 16 amino acids long. Per the germline V gene, CDR1 is SGHTS and CDR2 is YDEGEE. Here the CDR3 DNA reads TGTGCCAGCAGCTTGGCCGGGACCCCGGGGGCCGGGGAGCTGTTTTTT. Encoded protein: CASSLAGTPGAGELFF.

This chain uses TRBV7-9 with TRBJ2-7, with 10 bases fitting TRBD2. Unmatched junction bases numbered 3, after V lost 4 bases and J lost 3 bases. The CDR3 sequence is 14 residues long. The V gene's germline CDR1 is SEHNR and CDR2 FQNEAQ (reference sequence). The CDR3 here is CASSSLAGHYEQYF. The CDR3 DNA reads TGTGCCAGCAGCTCACTAGCGGGGCACTACGAGCAGTACTTC.

The J gene is TRBJ2-3, the V gene TRBV25-1; 10 bases map to TRBD1. CDR1 is MGHDK and CDR2 is SYGVNS in the germline V gene. J lost 3 bases, V lost 1 base, and 7 bases had no gene match. The CDR3 sequence is 17 residues long. The CDR3 sequence: CASSEWTGGMLTDTQYF. In DNA, the CDR3 is TGTGCCAGCAGTGAATGGACAGGGGGAATGTTGACAGATACGCAGTATTTT.

The chain links TRBV10-2 to TRBJ2-7, with 10 bases lining up with TRBD2. Germline CDR1 WSHSY, CDR2 SAAADI. Losses at the gene ends were 4 bases for V and 3 bases for J; bases not matched to a gene: 6. The CDR3 covers 15 residues. The CDR3 here is CASSVGLAVHYEQYF. The CDR3 nucleotides are TGCGCCAGCAGTGTCGGACTAGCGGTACACTACGAGCAGTACTTC.

The genes are TRBV9 and TRBJ1-2; the D gene is possibly TRBD1 (5 bases). CDR1 is SGDLS, CDR2 YYNGEE, per germline. The CDR3 has 15 residues. With 0 bases removed from V and 5 bases from J, the gap between germline ends came to 14 bases. The chain's CDR3 is CASSVATRTSYGYTF. CDR3 DNA sequence: TGTGCCAGCAGCGTAGCTACAAGGACATCTTATGGCTACACCTTC.